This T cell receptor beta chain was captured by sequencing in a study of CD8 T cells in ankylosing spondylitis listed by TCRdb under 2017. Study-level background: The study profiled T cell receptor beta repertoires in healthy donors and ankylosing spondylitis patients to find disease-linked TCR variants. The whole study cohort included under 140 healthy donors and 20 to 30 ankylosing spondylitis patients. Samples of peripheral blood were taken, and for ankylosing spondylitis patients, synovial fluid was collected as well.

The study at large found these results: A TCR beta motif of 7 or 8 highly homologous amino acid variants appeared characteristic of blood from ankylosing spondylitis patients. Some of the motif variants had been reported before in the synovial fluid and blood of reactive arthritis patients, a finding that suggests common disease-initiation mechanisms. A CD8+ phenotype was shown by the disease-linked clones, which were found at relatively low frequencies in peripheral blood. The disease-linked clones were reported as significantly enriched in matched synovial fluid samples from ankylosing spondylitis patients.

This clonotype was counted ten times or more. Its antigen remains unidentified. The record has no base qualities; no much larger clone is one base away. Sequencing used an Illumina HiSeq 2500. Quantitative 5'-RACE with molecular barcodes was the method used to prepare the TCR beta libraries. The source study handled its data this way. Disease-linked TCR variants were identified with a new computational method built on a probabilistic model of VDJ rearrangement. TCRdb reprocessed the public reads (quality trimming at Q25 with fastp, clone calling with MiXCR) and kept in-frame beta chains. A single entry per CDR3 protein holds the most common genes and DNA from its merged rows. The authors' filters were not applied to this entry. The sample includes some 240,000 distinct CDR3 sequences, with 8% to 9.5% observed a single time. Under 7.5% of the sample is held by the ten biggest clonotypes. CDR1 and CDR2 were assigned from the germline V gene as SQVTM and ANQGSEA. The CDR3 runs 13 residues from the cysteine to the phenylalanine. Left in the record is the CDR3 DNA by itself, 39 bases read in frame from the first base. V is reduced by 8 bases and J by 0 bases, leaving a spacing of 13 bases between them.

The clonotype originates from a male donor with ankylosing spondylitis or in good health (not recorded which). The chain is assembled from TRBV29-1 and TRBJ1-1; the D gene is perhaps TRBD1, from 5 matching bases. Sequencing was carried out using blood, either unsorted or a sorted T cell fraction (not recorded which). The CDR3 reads CSSSTALNTEAFF. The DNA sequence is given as TGCAGCTCATCGACAGCTTTGAACACTGAAGCTTTCTTT.